This TCR beta chain was obtained from a study of patients and donors after allogeneic stem cell transplantation. This clonotype has just a few counts. Each CDR3 protein gets one entry after TCRdb re-called the RT-PCR reads with MiXCR. The table shows 800,000 to 1,000,000 distinct CDR3 sequences, with more than 15% occurring only once. This CDR3 spans 16 amino acids. V gave up 0 bases and J gave up 6 bases; unmatched junction bases: 8. Looked up from germline, CDR1 is MNHEY and CDR2 is SVGAGI. This chain uses TRBV6-5 with TRBJ2-7; TRBD2 matches 10 bases. The sequenced material came from blood, either unsorted or a sorted T cell fraction (not recorded which). This receptor was obtained from a human donor who was either an allogeneic HSCT recipient or a stem cell or donor lymphocyte infusion donor (not recorded which). It is not recorded whose cells these are; they may come from a transplant donor. CDR3 in amino acids: CASSYSRSGRVFEQYF. The DNA of the CDR3 is TGTGCCAGCAGTTACTCACGGAGCGGGAGGGTGTTCGAGCAGTACTTC.